Given below is one TCR beta chain in context. Authors' processing steps: The assay estimated nucleated cells by amplifying reference gene primers. Method: immunoSEQ multiplex PCR; TCRdb's copy keeps in-frame clones and lacks some. V, J and clone size are those of that table, while D and trimming were read from the DNA. The table records more than 150,000 clones, 65% to 85% of them present only once. The record originates from a study of blood T cell repertoires in COVID-19. Across the study: Both acute and convalescent COVID-19 samples were obtained from the United States, Italy and Spain. From T cells, B-cell-depleted T cells, or PBMCs came the material, which was cDNA or gDNA.

Germline CDR1 and CDR2: LGHNA and YNFKEQ. This CDR3 contains 18 residues. V gave up 0 bases and J gave up 4 bases; unmatched junction bases: 11. This clonotype was obtained from a woman in her thirties with acute or convalescent COVID-19. The chain uses TRBV4-2 and TRBJ1-2, with 10 bases matching TRBD1. Sequenced material: peripheral blood. The CDR3, as DNA: TGTGCCAGCAGCCAAGAGTCAGGGACAGGGGCGCAATCCTATGGCTACACCTTC. This encodes CASSQESGTGAQSYGYTF.